The 18 T cell receptor beta chains presented below share a single source sample, sequenced in a study of T cell repertoires in cytomegalovirus infection. No cognate antigen is known for these TCRs. A single record per CDR3 protein comes from TCRdb applying MiXCR to the reads. The data hold roughly 110,000 distinct CDR3 sequences, with 30% observed a single time. The sequences come from CD8+ T cells from cultured PBMCs, collected from culture after CMV antigen stimulation. The source is a human donor in good health (CMV status not recorded). Some clones in this sample may be carry-over from other donors' samples.

This clonotype came up a few times. The chain couples TRBV6-4 to TRBJ2-1; D is unresolved. The CDR3 consists of 16 residues. V dropped 6 bases and J dropped 0 bases, with 15 bases sitting between them. Per the germline V gene, CDR1 is MRHNA and CDR2 is SNTAGT. The chain's CDR3 is CASRRHVPSSYNEQFF. The CDR3, as DNA: TGTGCCAGCAGAAGACACGTTCCGAGCTCCTACAATGAGCAGTTCTTC.

This clonotype was counted at least ten times. This rearrangement joins TRBV7-8 to TRBJ2-5, with 8 positions matching TRBD2. Germline trimming cut 5 bases from V and 3 bases from J; bases unmatched to any gene: 20. There are 19 residues in the CDR3. CDR1 is SGHVS, CDR2 FQNEAQ, per germline. The CDR3 is CASSNLLGVRGDSKETQYF. The CDR3 DNA reads as TGTGCCAGCAGCAATCTACTTGGTGTGCGGGGGGACTCCAAAGAGACCCAGTACTTC.

The chain is built from TRBV28 and TRBJ2-6; D unclear. The germline V gene has CDR1 MDHEN and CDR2 SYDVKM. The V end lost 1 base, the J end lost 0 bases, and 7 bases lay between the germline ends. There are 16 residues in the CDR3. CDR3 loop: CASSLSSISGANVLTF. The CDR3, as DNA: TGTGCCAGCAGTTTATCCTCTATCTCTGGGGCCAACGTCCTGACTTTC.

This clonotype was seen ten or more times. This sequence joins TRBV7-6 and TRBJ2-3; perhaps TRBD1 as D (5 bases). This CDR3 comprises 13 residues. Germline V gene lookup returns CDR1 SGHVS and CDR2 FNYEAQ. V was shortened by 6 bases and J by 4 bases, with 11 bases between the two germline ends. The CDR3: CASRATGPDTQYF. The DNA of the CDR3 is TGTGCCAGCAGAGCCACAGGTCCAGATACGCAGTATTTT.

Note on this clonotype: One end of the junction varies from germline; a read error may be responsible. The rearrangement links TRBV7-8 to TRBJ2-4; D may be TRBD2 (6 bases). The CDR3 has 17 amino acids. CDR1 and CDR2 (germline): SGHVS, FQNEAQ. The CDR3 sequence: CASSLLEGIRAKNIQYF. The CDR3 nucleotides are TGTGCCAGCAGCCTATTGGAGGGGATTCGGGCCAAAAATATTCAGTACTTC.

CDR3 residues: CASSLVWRGDYNEQFF. The CDR3 DNA reads as TGTGCCAGCAGCTTGGTATGGCGGGGGGACTACAATGAGCAGTTCTTC. This chain links TRBV5-4 with TRBJ2-1; 8 bases map to TRBD2. V lost 0 bases and J lost 3; bases outside the gene matches: 5. This CDR3 comprises 16 residues. Germline V gene lookup returns CDR1 SGHNT and CDR2 YYREEE (reference sequence).

This sequence joins TRBV5-1 and TRBJ1-6; TRBD1 matches at 10 bases. Germline CDR1 SGHRS, CDR2 YFSETQ. The CDR3 length is 17 residues. Trimming at V came to 4 bases and at J to 4 bases, leaving 8 bases not matched to a gene. DNA for the CDR3: TGCGCCAGCAGCCTACTGACAGGGGGCCCGTATAATTCACCCCTCCACTTT. This gives the protein CASSLLTGGPYNSPLHF.

The chain recombines TRBV7-8 with TRBJ1-1, with D hard to call. Germline CDR1 and CDR2: SGHVS and FQNEAQ. The length of the CDR3 is 13 residues. Trimming took 5 bases from V and 10 from J, leaving 17 bases between them. The CDR3 loop is CASSQSDQRVAFF. In nucleotides, the CDR3 is TGTGCCAGCAGCCAAAGCGATCAGCGGGTAGCTTTCTTT.

This clonotype appeared a few times. This rearrangement joins TRBV7-9 to TRBJ1-2; D may be TRBD1 (6 bases). Trimming took 4 bases from V and 3 from J, leaving 18 bases between them. The CDR3 is 16 residues long. Germline V gene sequence: CDR1 SEHNR, CDR2 FQNEAQ (reference sequence). The CDR3 loop is CASSSRTGSRDYGYTF. The CDR3 coding sequence is TGTGCCAGCAGCTCCAGAACAGGGTCAAGGGACTATGGCTACACCTTC.

This clonotype has a handful of counts. This rearrangement joins TRBV6-5 to TRBJ2-1; the D gene is possibly TRBD1 (6 bases). Trimming took 1 base from V and 8 from J, leaving 12 bases between them. The CDR3 has 14 residues. Germline CDR1 is MNHEY and CDR2 is SVGAGI. CDR3 DNA: TGTGCCAGCAGTTACTGGTCAGGGGACGATGAGCAGTTCTTC. This translates into CASSYWSGDDEQFF.

In this sample, this clonotype turned up many times. The chain is built from TRBV7-9 and TRBJ2-1; tentatively, D is TRBD1 or TRBD2 (6 bases each). The germline gives CDR1 SEHNR, CDR2 FQNEAQ (reference sequence). This CDR3 has 16 residues. V lost 5 bases to trimming and J lost 3 bases, with 17 bases between them. Here the CDR3 DNA reads TGTGCCAGCAGCCCCCCCACCGGGGGCTTCTACAATGAGCAGTTCTTC. Its translation is CASSPPTGGFYNEQFF.

The count of this clonotype is one. This chain joins TRBV5-4 and TRBJ1-1, with a possible D match to TRBD1 (5 bases). This CDR3 has 15 residues. Trimming pared 4 bases from V and 3 bases from J, leaving 16 bases between. From germline, CDR1 is SGHNT and CDR2 YYREEE (reference sequence). Here the CDR3 reads CASSPGYGADTEAFF. Written as DNA, the CDR3 is TGTGCCAGCAGCCCCGGGTACGGGGCGGACACTGAAGCTTTCTTT.

J is TRBJ2-2 and V is TRBV2; the match to TRBD2 covers 9 bases. The germline gives CDR1 SNHLY, CDR2 FYNNEI. CDR3 size: 16 residues. V was clipped by 8 bases and J by 4 bases; unmatched bases: 11. The CDR3 loop is CASVAGVSTLTGELFF. CDR3 in DNA: TGTGCCAGCGTAGCGGGGGTTTCTACCCTCACCGGGGAGCTGTTTTTT.

This clonotype was counted only a few times. The rearrangement joins TRBV27 to TRBJ1-2; no reliable D call. Per germline, CDR1 MNHEY and CDR2 SMNVEV (reference sequence). This CDR3 region has 14 residues. The V end was cut by 2 bases, the J end by 7 bases, with 14 bases between. CDR3 protein: CASSLGVHAGGYTF. CDR3 sequence (DNA): TGTGCCAGCAGTTTAGGGGTCCACGCGGGTGGCTACACCTTC.

Many counts were recorded for this clonotype. The chain recombines TRBV7-9 with TRBJ1-5; D remains ambiguous. Germline assignment: CDR1 SEHNR and CDR2 FQNEAQ (reference sequence). The CDR3 is 12 residues long. V lost 4 bases and J 4 bases, leaving 5 bases between the germline ends. The CDR3 here is CASSSPNQPQHF. In DNA, the CDR3 is TGTGCCAGCAGCTCACCGAATCAGCCCCAGCATTTT.

This clonotype turned up a few times. The CDR3: CASSKGGDPEAFF. In DNA, the CDR3 is TGTGCCAGCAGTAAAGGAGGGGACCCTGAAGCTTTCTTT. V is TRBV7-9 and J is TRBJ1-1, with D maybe TRBD1 (5 bases). Germline CDR1 SEHNR, CDR2 FQNEAQ (reference sequence). The V end lost 6 bases, the J end lost 6 bases, and 14 bases lay between the germline ends. The length of the CDR3 is 13 residues.

The chain employs TRBV7-6 and TRBJ2-7; a weak D match, TRBD2 (5 bases). Germline V gene lookup returns CDR1 SGHVS and CDR2 FNYEAQ. Trimming cost V 2 bases and J 5 bases, with 16 bases left between them. The CDR3 is made up of 15 amino acids. The CDR3 protein is CASSLSEGVFHEQYF. The CDR3 bases are TGTGCCAGCAGCTTATCAGAGGGAGTTTTTCACGAGCAGTACTTC.

The rearrangement uses TRBV7-8 and TRBJ1-2, with a possible D match to TRBD1 (5 bases). Trimming left V 1 base short and J 5 bases short, with 11 bases between. Germline CDR1 and CDR2: SGHVS and FQNEAQ. The CDR3 consists of 14 residues. This chain's CDR3 is CASSLGGSPYGYTF. CDR3 nucleotides: TGTGCCAGCAGCTTAGGGGGCAGCCCTTATGGCTACACCTTC.